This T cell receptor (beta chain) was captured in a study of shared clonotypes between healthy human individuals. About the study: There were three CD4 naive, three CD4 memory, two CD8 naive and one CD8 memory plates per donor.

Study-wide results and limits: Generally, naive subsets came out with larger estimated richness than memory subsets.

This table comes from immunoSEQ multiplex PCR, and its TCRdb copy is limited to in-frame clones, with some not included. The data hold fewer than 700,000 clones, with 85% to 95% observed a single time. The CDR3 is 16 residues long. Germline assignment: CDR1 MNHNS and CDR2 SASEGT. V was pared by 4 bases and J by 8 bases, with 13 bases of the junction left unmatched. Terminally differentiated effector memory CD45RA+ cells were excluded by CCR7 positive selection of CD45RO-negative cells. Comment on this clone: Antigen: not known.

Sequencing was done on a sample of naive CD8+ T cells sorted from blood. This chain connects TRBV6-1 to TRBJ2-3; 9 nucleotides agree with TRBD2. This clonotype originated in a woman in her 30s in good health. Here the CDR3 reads CASSGPGGRARGTQYF. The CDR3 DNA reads TGTGCCAGCAGTGGCCCAGGCGGGAGGGCCCGTGGTACGCAGTATTTT.